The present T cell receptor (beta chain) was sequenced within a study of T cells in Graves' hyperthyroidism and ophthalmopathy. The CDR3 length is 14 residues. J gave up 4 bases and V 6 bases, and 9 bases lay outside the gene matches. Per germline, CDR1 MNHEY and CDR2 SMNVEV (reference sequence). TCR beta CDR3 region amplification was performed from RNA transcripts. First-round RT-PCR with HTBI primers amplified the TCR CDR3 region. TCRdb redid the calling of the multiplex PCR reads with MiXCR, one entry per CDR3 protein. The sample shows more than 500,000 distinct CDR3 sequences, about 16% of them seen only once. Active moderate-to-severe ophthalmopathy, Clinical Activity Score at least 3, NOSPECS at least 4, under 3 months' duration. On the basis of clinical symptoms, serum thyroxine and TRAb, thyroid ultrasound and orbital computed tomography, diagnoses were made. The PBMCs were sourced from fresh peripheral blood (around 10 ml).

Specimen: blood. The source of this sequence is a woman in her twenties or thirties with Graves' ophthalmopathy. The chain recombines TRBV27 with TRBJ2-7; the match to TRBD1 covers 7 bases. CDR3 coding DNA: TGTGCCAGCAGGAGGGGGCCCTTTCAGTACGAGCAGTACTTC. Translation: CASRRGPFQYEQYF.